This TCR beta chain was recorded in a study of CD8 T cells in ankylosing spondylitis. Regarding the study as a whole: Peripheral blood samples showed relatively rare disease-linked clones, and these clones were CD8+. In ankylosing spondylitis blood, a motif of several highly homologous TCR beta variants appeared characteristic. Disease-linked clones reportedly showed significant enrichment in matched ankylosing spondylitis synovial fluid.

About this clonotype: The antigen is unknown.

This CDR3 comprises 17 residues. J was trimmed by 4 bases and V by 4 bases; bases with no gene match: 9. CDR1 MGHRA and CDR2 YSYEKL come from the germline V gene. TCRdb fed the 5' RACE reads into MiXCR, producing one record per CDR3 protein. The table records around 480,000 distinct CDR3 sequences, 15% to 20% of them present only once. V and J are TRBV4-1 and TRBJ2-5; 13 nucleotides match TRBD2. This TCR was recovered from a male donor with ankylosing spondylitis. Sequenced input: blood, either unsorted or a sorted T cell fraction (not recorded which). CDR3 bases: TGCGCCAGCAGCCGTAAGACTAGCGGGGGGCCGGGAGAGACCCAGTACTTC. Its translation: CASSRKTSGGPGETQYF.